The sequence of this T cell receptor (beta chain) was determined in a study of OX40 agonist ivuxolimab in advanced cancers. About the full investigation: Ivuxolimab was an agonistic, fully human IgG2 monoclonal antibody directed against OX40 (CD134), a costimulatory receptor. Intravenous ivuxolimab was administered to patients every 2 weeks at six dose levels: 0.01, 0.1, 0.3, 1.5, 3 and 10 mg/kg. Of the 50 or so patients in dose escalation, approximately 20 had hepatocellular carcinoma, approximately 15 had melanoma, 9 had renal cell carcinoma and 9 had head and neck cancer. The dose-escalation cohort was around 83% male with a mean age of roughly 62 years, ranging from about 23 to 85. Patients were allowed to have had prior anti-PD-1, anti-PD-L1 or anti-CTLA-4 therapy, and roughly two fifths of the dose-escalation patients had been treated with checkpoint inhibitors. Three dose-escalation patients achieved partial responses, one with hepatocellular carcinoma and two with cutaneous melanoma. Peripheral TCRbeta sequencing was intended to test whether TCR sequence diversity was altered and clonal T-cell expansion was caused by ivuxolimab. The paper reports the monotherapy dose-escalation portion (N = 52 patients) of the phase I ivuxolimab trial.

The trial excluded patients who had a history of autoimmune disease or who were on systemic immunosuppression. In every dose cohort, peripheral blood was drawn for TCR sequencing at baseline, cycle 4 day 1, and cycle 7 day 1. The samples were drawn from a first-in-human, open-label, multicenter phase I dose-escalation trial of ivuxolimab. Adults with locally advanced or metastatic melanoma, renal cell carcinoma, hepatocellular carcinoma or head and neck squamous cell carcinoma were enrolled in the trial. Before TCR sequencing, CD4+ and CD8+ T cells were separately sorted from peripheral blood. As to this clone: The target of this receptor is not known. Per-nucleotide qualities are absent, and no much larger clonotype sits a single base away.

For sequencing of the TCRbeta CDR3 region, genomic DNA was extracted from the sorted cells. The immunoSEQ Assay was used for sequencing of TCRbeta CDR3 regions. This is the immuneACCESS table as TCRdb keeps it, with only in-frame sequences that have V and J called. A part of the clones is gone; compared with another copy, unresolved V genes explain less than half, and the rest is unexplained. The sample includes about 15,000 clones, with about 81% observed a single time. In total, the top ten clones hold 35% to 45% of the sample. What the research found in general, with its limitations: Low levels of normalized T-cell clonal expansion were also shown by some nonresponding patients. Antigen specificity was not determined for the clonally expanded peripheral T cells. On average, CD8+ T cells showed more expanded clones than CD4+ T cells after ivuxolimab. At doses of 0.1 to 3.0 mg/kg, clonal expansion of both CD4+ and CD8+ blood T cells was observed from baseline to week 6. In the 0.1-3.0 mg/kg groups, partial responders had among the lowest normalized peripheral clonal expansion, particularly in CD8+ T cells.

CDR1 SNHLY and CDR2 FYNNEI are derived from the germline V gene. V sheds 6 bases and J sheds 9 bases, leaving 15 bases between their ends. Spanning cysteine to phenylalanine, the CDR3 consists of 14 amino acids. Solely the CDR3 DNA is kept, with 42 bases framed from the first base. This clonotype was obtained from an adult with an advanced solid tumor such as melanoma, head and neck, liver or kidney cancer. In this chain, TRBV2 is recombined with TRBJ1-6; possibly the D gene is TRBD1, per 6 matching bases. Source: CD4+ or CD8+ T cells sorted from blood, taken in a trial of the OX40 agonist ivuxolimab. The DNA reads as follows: TGTGCCAGCAGGCCCGGAGCAGGGGTTTCACCCCTCCACTTT. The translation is CASRPGAGVSPLHF.